This section outlines one TCR beta chain sequence together with its context. Its antigen is still unknown. The sample originates from a study of cytomegalovirus exposure and HLA in healthy donors. The wider study: Among about 190 million T cells, an earlier analysis found 117 million unique TCR beta sequences. Researchers found that about four fifths of 350 to 500 genotyped donors fell within the Caucasian-associated ancestry cluster.

Germline V CDR1 and CDR2: SGHAT, FQNNGV. The V and J ends lost 4 bases and 5 bases, in that order; junction bases with no gene match: 13. The CDR3 totals 17 residues. Overall study results and limits: Sequencing artifact likely explains a cluster of highly shared sequence variants.

PCR primers comprised 60 Vbeta and 13 Jbeta primers. Profiled with immunoSEQ multiplex PCR; TCRdb holds only in-frame clones, not every one. The repertoire holds about 150,000 clones, with 60% to 80% as singletons. The J gene is TRBJ2-7, the V gene TRBV11-2; 11 nucleotides align to TRBD1. The TCR comes from a woman in her thirties or forties in good health and CMV-seronegative. Material for sequencing was PBMCs. Written as DNA, the CDR3 is TGTGCCAGCAGCTCCCCCTGGGGGACAGGGGGGTCTCACGAGCAGTACTTC. It specifies CASSSPWGTGGSHEQYF.